This record covers a single TCR beta chain. Its target is not known. Time point meaning: patch test 1, 2 weeks after DPC sensitization. Indicated treatment: therapeutic diphenylcyclopropenone sensitization with weekly scalp DPC. Whole blood, unfractionated, served as the material for total RNA extraction. The CDR3 has 18 amino acids. Trimming left V 2 bases short and J 2 bases short, with 20 bases between. Germline V CDR1 and CDR2: SGHVS, FNYEAQ. During construction of the library, unique molecular identifiers were attached to individual cDNA molecules for quantitative, reproducible TCR counting. TCRdb recomputed calls from the RACE reads with MiXCR, one row per CDR3 protein. The table lists 300,000 to 450,000 distinct CDR3 sequences, 4% to 5.5% of them singletons. The sample originates from a study of human T cells and chemical hapten exposure. Study summary: Sensitization was performed using 2% DPC on a roughly 2 cm by roughly 2 cm upper inner arm skin site. Overall study findings and caveats: There was a positive correlation between PT1 expanded TCR counts and patch test score.

This sequence joins TRBV7-6 and TRBJ2-3, with a tentative D call TRBD2 (5 bases). The material sequenced was whole blood, taken in connection with sensitization to the hapten diphenylcyclopropenone (DPC). This TCR was sampled from a woman in her forties or fifties with alopecia areata. Some clones in this sample may be carry-over from other donors' samples. The CDR3: CASSLLVWTLDSTDTQYF. CDR3 bases: TGTGCCAGCAGCTTATTAGTCTGGACTCTAGATTCCACAGATACGCAGTATTTT.